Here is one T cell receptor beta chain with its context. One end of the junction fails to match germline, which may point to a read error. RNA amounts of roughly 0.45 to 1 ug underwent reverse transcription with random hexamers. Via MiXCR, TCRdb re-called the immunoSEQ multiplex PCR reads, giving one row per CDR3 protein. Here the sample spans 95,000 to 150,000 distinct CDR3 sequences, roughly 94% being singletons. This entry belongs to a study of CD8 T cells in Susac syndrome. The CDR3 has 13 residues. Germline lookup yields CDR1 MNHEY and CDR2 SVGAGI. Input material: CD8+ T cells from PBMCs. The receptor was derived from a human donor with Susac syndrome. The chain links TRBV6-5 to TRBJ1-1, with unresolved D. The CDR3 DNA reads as TGTGCCAGCACTTACTCTCCGAACACTGAAGCTTTCTTT. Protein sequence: CASTYSPNTEAFF.